This T cell receptor (beta chain) was documented in a study of regulatory T cells in long-lasting Graves disease. This clonotype was observed many times. Time point given: newly diagnosed GD, antithyroid drugs for less than 3 months. RNA isolated from PBMCs was used to make the TCR library. The patient group derived from an endocrinology department in Xi'an, China. The CDR3 has 14 amino acids. Trimming at V came to 9 bases and at J to 2 bases, leaving 7 bases not matched to a gene. Per the germline V gene, CDR1 is SNHLY and CDR2 is FYNNEI. Investigators prepared the TCR beta libraries by applying iRepertoire HTBI primers and Arm-PCR of CDR3 regions. TCRdb used MiXCR to reprocess the multiplex PCR reads, holding one entry per CDR3 protein. The sample yields about 310,000 distinct CDR3 sequences, over 15% seen once.

Sequencing used peripheral blood mononuclear cells (PBMCs), obtained at new diagnosis, from a patient treated with antithyroid drugs. This sequence joins TRBV2 and TRBJ2-3; 8 nucleotides line up with TRBD2. This TCR was recovered from a female donor with Graves disease. This chain's CDR3 is CASLGLADTDTQYF. The DNA for the CDR3 is TGTGCCAGTCTAGGACTAGCAGACACAGATACGCAGTATTTT. The whole variable domain, filled in from reference TRBV2 and TRBJ2-3, reads EPEVTQTPSHQVTQMGQEVILRCVPISNHLYFYWYRQILGQKVEFLVSFYNNEISEKSEIFDDQFSVERPDGSNFTLKIRSTKLEDSAMYFCASLGLADTDTQYFGPGTRLTVL.